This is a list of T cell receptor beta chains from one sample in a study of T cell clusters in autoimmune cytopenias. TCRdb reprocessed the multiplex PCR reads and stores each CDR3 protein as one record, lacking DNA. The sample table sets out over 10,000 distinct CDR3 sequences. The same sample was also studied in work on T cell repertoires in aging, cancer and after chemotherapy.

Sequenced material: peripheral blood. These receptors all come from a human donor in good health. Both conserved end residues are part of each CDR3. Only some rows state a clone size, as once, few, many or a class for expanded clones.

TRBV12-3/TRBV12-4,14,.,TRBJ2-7,CASSGGGPPYEQYF
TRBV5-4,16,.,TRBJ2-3,CASSLRRGQGTNTQYF
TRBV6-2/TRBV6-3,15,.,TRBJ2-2,CASSYRREGTGELFF
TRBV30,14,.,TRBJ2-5,CAWSVGGGAETQYF
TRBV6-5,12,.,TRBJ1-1,CASRRTGGLPFF
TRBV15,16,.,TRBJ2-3,CATSPRASGSTDTQYF
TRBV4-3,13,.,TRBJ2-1,CASSDEGGSEQFF
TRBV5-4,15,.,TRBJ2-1,CASSLLRGGFGEQFF
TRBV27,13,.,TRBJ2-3,CASSDRRSDTQYF
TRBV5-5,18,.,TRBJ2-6,CASSPAGTGATGANVLTF
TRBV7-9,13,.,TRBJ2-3,CASSFGTSVTQYF
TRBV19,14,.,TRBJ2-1,CASSPAERGNEQFF
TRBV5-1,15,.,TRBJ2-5,CASSLVGQQQETQYF
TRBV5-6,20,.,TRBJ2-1,CASSFGAGTGLGSSYNEQFF
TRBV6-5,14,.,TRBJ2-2,CASLPGQTTGELFF
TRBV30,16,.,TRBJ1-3,CAWSVGTGISGNTIYF
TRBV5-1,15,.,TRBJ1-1,CASSLGRNMNTEAFF
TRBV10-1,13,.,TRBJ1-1,CASSESRVTEAFF
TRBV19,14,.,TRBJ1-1,CASSYDRVNTEAFF
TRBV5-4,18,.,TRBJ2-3,CASSLAYRSPSVGDTQYF
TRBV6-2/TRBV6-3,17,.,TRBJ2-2,CASSYSQATTNTGELFF
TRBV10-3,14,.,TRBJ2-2,CAIMTSGGAGELFF
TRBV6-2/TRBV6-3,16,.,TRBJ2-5,CASSYERGGLKETQYF
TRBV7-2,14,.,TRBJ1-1,CASSPQSANTEAFF
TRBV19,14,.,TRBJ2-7,CASSVGSISGEQYF
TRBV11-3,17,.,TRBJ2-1,CASSPWNLADPYNEQFF
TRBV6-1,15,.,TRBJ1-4,CASSEIRIEGEKLFF
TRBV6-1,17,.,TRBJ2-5,CASSEPTGGASIETQYF
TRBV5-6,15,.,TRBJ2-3,CASSFNPGVRDTQYF
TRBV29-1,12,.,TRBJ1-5,CSVGSRDQPQHF
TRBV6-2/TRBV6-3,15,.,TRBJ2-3,CASSWGLAGTDTQYF
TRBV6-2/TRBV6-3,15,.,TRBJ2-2,CAISESRQGAGELFF
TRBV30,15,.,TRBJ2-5,CAWSLRAGPGETQYF
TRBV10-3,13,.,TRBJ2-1,CAIRDRVNDEQFF
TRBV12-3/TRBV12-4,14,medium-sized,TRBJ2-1,CASSPGGSYNEQFF
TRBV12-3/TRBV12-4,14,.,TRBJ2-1,CASRNSIRGNEQFF
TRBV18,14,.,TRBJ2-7,CASSPFPGASEQYF
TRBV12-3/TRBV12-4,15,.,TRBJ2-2,CASSLRGYNTGELFF
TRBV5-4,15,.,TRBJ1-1,CASSIASGGAAEAFF
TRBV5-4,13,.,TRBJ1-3,CASSPGGRNTIYF
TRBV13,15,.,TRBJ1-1,CASSLVGQGLIEAFF
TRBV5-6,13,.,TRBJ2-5,CASSLAVRETQYF
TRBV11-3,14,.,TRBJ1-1,CASSYVGLNTEAFF
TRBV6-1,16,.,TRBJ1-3,CASIGQGSSSGNTIYF
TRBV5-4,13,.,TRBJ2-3,CASSLDSADTQYF
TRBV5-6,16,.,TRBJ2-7,CASSSTGQGNVHEQYF
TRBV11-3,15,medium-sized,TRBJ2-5,CASSLDRGRFETQYF
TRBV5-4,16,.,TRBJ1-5,CASSLWAGGLNQPQHF
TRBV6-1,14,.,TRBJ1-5,CASMVFRGDQPQHF
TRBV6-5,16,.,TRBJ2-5,CASRPETGTFEETQYF
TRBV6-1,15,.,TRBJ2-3,CASSPIAGGSDTQYF